This T cell receptor beta chain was identified during a study of human T cells and chemical hapten exposure (dated by TCRdb to the early 2020s). Turning to the overall study: For sensitization, 2% DPC in acetone was applied to a 2 cm by 2 cm area of upper inner arm skin. Weekly therapeutic DPC doses were additionally applied to the scalp of patients throughout the roughly 26-week study period. Patch testing on the upper back used Finn chambers containing 0.01% DPC, with scoring done after 6 days according to International Contact Dermatitis Research Group standards. The mostly female patient cohort included alopecia areata with under or over 50% scalp involvement, alopecia totalis and alopecia universalis. Libraries were combined into a pool for sequencing, and differences in TCR yield between samples came mainly from small differences in library volumes within the pool. This study followed changes in the peripheral blood TCR repertoire in vivo during primary and secondary sensitization of alopecia patients to the hapten diphenylcyclopropenone (DPC). Blood samples were taken from patients before sensitization (week 0) and then at 2, 6 and about 24 weeks after DPC sensitization. Blood for TCR sequencing was provided by twenty-nine alopecia patients at one to four time points (pre-sensitization, 2, 6 and 24 weeks).

This clonotype has ten or more counts. No antigen is known for it. No quality values exist for individual bases; no much larger clone is one base distant. Interpreted using the paper, the time point label stands for: patch test 1, 2 weeks after DPC sensitization. The treatment or condition tag for this specimen amounts to: therapeutic diphenylcyclopropenone sensitization with weekly scalp DPC. At every patch-test visit, the blood draw took place before the patch test was put on. Patients were considered eligible if aged 18 to 70, diagnosed with alopecia and deemed suitable for DPC therapy, and patients were excluded if pregnant. Total RNA was extracted from unfractionated whole blood collected in Tempus Blood RNA tubes. Libraries came from RACE. The sequencer was a NextSeq 500. During library preparation, unique molecular identifiers were attached to individual cDNA molecules so that TCRs could be counted quantitatively and reproducibly. From each blood RNA sample, both TCR alpha and TCR beta chains were sequenced. The authors processed their data as follows. Samples had a median of roughly 98,000 TCRs, with a range from 23,224 to 690,600. V, J and CDR3 annotation of the TCR reads was carried out using the Decombinator software suite. Every sample was subsampled to the same number of TCRs (28,000) for the PS versus PT1 abundance plots. Expanded TCRs were defined as absent before sensitization and observed at least eight times at the 2-week time point. TCRdb cleaned the public reads at Q25 with fastp, built clones with MiXCR and kept in-frame beta chains. A single entry per CDR3 protein holds the most common genes and DNA from its merged rows. TCRdb, rather than the study authors, made the V and J calls. The sample has tens of thousands of distinct CDR3 sequences on record, 12% of them singletons. The ten largest clones represent about 3.5% of the sample.

Deletion took 2 bases off V and 7 bases off J, with a span of 14 bases between the germline ends. The CDR3 covers 14 residues, taking in both the cysteine and the phenylalanine. The CDR3 DNA has 42 bases and is translated from base 1. CDR1 is given as SGHTA and CDR2 as FQGTGA, both from the germline V gene. The research as a whole found: Patch test score was positively correlated with the number of PT1 expanded TCRs, with significance at thresholds 8, 16 and 32 but not at 4. All patients had alopecia, a presumed autoimmune disease, so their immune response might differ from that of healthy individuals. Repeated subsampling changed both the strength of the expansion versus patch-test correlation and the threshold at which that correlation became significant. Significantly more large CDR3 similarity clusters were formed by expanded TCRs than by pre-sensitization or healthy control sets, consistent with antigen-driven responses. No change with DPC sensitization was found in the number of TCRs above 1 in 1000 frequency, and no evidence of global repertoire structure alterations was found.

Sequencing used whole blood, obtained in connection with sensitization to the hapten diphenylcyclopropenone (DPC). Recombination joined TRBV7-3 with TRBJ1-2; the D gene is perhaps TRBD1, on 6 matching bases. The receptor comes from an older woman with alopecia areata. Some clones in this sample may be carry-over from other donors' samples. The nucleotide sequence is TGTGCCAGCAGCTTAGACAGCGGGGGCCGTGGCTACACCTTC. This gives the protein CASSLDSGGRGYTF.